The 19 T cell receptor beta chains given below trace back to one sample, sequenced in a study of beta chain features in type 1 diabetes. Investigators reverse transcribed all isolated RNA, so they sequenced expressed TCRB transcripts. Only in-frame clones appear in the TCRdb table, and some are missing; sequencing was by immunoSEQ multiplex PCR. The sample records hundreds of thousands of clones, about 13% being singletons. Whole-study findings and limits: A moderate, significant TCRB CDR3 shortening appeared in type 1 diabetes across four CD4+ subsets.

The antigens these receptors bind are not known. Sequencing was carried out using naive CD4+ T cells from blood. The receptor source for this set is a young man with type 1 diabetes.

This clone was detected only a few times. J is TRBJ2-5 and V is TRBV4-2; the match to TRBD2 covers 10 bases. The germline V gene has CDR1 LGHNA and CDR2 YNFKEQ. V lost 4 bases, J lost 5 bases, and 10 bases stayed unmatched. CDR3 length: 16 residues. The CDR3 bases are TGTGCCAGCAGCCTCCGGACTAGCGGAGGGTGGGAGACCCAGTACTTC. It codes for CASSLRTSGGWETQYF.

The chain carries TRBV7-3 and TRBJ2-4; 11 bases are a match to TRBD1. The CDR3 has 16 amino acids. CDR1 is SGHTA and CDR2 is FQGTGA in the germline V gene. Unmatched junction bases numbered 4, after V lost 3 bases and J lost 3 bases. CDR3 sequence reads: CASSLPDRGLKNIQYF. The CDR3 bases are TGTGCCAGCAGCTTGCCGGACAGGGGGCTCAAAAACATTCAGTACTTC.

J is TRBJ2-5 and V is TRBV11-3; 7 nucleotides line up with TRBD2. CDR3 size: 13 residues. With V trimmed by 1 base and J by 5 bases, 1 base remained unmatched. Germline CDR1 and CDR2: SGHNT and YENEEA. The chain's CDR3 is CASSLGGSETQYF. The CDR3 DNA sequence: TGTGCCAGCAGCTTAGGCGGGAGTGAGACCCAGTACTTC.

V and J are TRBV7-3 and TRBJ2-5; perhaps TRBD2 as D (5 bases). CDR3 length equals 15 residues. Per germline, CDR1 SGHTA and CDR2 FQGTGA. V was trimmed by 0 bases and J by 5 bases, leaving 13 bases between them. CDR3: CASSLTSAKGETQYF. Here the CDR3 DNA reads TGTGCCAGCAGCTTAACTAGCGCCAAAGGGGAGACCCAGTACTTC.

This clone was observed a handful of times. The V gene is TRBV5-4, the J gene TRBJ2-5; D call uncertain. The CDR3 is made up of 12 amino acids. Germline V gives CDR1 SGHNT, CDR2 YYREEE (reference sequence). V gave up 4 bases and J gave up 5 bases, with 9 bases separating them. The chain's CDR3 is CASSTSPETQYF. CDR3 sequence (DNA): TGTGCCAGCAGCACCAGTCCGGAGACCCAGTACTTC.

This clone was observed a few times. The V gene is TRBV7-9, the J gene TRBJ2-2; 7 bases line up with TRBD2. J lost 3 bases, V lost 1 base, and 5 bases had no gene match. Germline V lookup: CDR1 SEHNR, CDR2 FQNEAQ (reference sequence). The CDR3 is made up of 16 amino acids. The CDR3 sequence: CASSLELGGDTGELFF. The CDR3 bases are TGTGCCAGCAGCTTAGAATTGGGAGGGGACACCGGGGAGCTGTTTTTT.

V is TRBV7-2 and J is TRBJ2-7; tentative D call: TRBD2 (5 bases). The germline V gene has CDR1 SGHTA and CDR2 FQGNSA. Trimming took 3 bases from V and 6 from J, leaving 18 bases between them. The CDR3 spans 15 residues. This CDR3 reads CASSFKGGSGLEQYF. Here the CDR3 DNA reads TGTGCCAGCAGCTTTAAGGGCGGGTCCGGGCTCGAGCAGTACTTC. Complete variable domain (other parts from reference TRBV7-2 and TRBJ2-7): GAGVSQSPSNKVTEKGKDVELRCDPISGHTALYWYRQSLGQGLEFLIYFQGNSAPDKSGLPSDRFSAERTGGSVSTLTIQRTQQEDSAVYLCASSFKGGSGLEQYFGPGTRLTVT.

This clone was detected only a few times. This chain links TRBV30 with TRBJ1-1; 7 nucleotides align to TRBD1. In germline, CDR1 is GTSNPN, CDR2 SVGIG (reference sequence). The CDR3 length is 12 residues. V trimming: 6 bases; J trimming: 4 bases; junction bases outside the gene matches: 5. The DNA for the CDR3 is TGTGCCTGCACACAGGGGACCACTGAAGCTTTCTTT. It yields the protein CACTQGTTEAFF.

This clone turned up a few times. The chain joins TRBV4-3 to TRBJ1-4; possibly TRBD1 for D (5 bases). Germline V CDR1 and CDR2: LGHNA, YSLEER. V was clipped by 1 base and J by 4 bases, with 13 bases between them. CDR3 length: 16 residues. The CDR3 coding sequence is TGCGCCAGCAGCCAAGGCGGCGACAGCGTTAATGAAAAACTGTTTTTT. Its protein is CASSQGGDSVNEKLFF.

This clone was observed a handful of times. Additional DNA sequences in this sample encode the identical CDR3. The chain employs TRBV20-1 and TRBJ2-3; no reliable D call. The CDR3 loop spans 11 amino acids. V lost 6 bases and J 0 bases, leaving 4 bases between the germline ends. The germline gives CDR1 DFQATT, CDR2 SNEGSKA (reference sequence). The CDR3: CSALSTDTQYF. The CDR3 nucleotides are TGCAGTGCACTTAGCACAGATACGCAGTATTTT.

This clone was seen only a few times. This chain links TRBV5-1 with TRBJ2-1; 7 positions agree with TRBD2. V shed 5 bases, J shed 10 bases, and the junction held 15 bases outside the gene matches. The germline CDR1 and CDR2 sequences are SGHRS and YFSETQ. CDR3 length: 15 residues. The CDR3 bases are TGCGCCAGCAGGTTGAGCGGGACCAAGGCGTGGGAGCAGTTCTTC. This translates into CASRLSGTKAWEQFF.

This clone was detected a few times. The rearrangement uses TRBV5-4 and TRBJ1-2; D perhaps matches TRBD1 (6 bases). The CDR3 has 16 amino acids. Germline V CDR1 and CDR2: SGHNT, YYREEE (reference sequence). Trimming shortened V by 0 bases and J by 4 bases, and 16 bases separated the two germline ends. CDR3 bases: TGTGCCAGCAGCTTGGTTGGGGGGGCCTCGACCTATGGCTACACCTTC. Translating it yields CASSLVGGASTYGYTF.

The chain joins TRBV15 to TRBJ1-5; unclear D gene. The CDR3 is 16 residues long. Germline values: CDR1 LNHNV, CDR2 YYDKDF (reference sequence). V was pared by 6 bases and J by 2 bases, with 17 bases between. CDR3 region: CATRTQYTVGNQPQHF. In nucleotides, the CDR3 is TGTGCCACCAGAACACAGTATACTGTCGGCAATCAGCCCCAGCATTTT.

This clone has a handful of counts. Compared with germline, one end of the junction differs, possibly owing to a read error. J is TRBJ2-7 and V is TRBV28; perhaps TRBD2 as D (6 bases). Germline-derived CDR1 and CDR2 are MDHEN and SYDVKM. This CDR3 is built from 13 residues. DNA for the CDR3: TGTGCCAGCAGTGACCGGGACTCGTACGCGCAGTACTTC. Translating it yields CASSDRDSYAQYF. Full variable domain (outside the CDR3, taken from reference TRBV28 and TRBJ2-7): DVKVTQSSRYLVKRTGEKVFLECVQDMDHENMFWYRQDPGLGLRLIYFSYDVKMKEKGDIPEGYSVSREKKERFSLILESASTNQTSMYLCASSDRDSYAQYFGPGTRLTVT.

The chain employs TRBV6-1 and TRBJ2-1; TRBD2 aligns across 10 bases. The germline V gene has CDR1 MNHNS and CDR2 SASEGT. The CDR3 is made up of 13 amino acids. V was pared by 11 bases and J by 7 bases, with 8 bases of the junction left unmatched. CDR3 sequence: CAGRLAGGNEQFF. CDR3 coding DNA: TGTGCCGGTAGGTTAGCGGGAGGAAATGAGCAGTTCTTC.

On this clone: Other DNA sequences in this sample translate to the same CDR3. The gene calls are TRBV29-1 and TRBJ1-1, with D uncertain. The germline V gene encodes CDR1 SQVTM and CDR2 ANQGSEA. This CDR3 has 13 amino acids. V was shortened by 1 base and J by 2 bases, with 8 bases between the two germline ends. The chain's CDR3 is CSVEGRLNTEAFF. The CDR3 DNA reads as TGCAGCGTTGAAGGCAGATTAAACACTGAAGCTTTCTTT.

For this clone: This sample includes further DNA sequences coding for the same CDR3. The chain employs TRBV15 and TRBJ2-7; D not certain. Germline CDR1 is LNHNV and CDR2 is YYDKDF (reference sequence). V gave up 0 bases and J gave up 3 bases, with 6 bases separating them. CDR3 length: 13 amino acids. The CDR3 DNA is TGTGCCACCAGCAGAGATTCGGGCTACGAGCAGTACTTC. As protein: CATSRDSGYEQYF.

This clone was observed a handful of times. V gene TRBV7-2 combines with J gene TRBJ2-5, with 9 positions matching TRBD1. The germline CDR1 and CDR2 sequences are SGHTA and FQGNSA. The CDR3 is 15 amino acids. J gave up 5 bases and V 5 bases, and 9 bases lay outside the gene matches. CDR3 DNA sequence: TGTGCCAGCAGCCCGGACAGGGGACGGTCTGAGACCCAGTACTTC. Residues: CASSPDRGRSETQYF.

CDR3 bases: TGTGCCATGAGACTAGCGGGAGGGGACGAGCAGTACTTC. Translating gives CAMRLAGGDEQYF. This chain joins TRBV10-3 and TRBJ2-7; 14 bases are shared with TRBD2. Per germline, CDR1 ENHRY and CDR2 SYGVKD. The CDR3 is made up of 13 amino acids. Unmatched junction bases numbered 3, after V lost 9 bases and J lost 5 bases.